This TCR beta chain was captured by sequencing in a study of blood T cells in healthy people across ages. A sample-barcoded 5' primer and a J-beta primer mix were used in a second PCR of about 7 to 11 cycles. With 12 random nucleotides, a template-switch adaptor tagged each individual cDNA molecule. No fewer than 3 million CDR3-containing paired-end reads came from each sample. TCRdb redid the calling of the 5' RACE reads with MiXCR, one entry per CDR3 protein. The data hold around 1,100,000 distinct CDR3 sequences, with about two fifths observed a single time. V dropped 5 bases and J dropped 5 bases, with 15 bases sitting between them. The CDR3 is 14 residues long. Germline CDR1 reads MNHNS; CDR2 reads SASEGT. In this sample, this clonotype turned up a few times. No antigen is known for it. Points from the study as a whole: The diversity estimates, figures obtained from one million T cells, were considered underestimates. Nothing was known about donor CMV status, and this possibly confounded expanded clonotype changes.

This TCR came from a man between 18 and 35 years old in good health. Sequenced sample: blood. The chain carries TRBV6-1 and TRBJ1-1; a possible D gene is TRBD1 (6 bases). The CDR3 DNA follows: TGTGCCAGCAGTCCCCGGGACATAGGGACTGAAGCTTTCTTT. Its translation: CASSPRDIGTEAFF.